This T cell receptor beta chain was recorded in a study of kidney transplant recipient with SARS-CoV-2 infection. This clonotype has ten or more counts. TCRdb re-called the reads with MiXCR, one entry per CDR3 protein. The sample consists of approximately 240,000 distinct CDR3 sequences, under 35% of them appearing once. The CDR3 contains 14 residues. V shed 5 bases and J 6 bases; nucleotides not matched to a gene: 7. The germline V gene encodes CDR1 MDHEN and CDR2 SYDVKM. The TCR sequence derives from a young adult male patient who had COVID-19 and was a kidney transplant recipient. T cells may partly derive from the graft donor. The chain has TRBV28 and TRBJ2-4, with 7 bases that match TRBD2. Sequencing used a blood sample, obtained at baseline and between days 110 and 120 from a kidney transplant recipient. DNA for the CDR3: TGTGCCAGCAGTGGGCTAGGGAGGGCAAACATTCAGTACTTC. It translates to CASSGLGRANIQYF.